These 10 T cell receptor beta chains share one sample of origin, sequenced in a study of STAT5B mutations in CD4+ large granular lymphocyte leukemia. Here immunoSEQ multiplex PCR was the method, and the copy in TCRdb shows in-frame clones only, minus some. The sample has tens of thousands of clones, 85% seen once. Sequenced material: CD4+ T cells from blood buffy coats. These receptors all stem from a human donor in good health.

This clone has only one observation. The V gene is TRBV13, the J gene TRBJ2-3; weak D call: TRBD1 (6 bases). Trimming stripped 4 bases from V and 0 bases from J, with 17 bases between. Germline V lookup: CDR1 PRHDT, CDR2 FYEKMQ (reference sequence). CDR3 length: 17 amino acids. The CDR3 DNA follows: TGTGCCAGCAGCTGGGAGCAGGGGCGTGAGAGCACAGATACGCAGTATTTT. Translating gives CASSWEQGRESTDTQYF.

The chain combines TRBV27 with TRBJ2-2, with 8 bases lining up with TRBD1. V dropped 2 bases and J dropped 5; count of bases not matched to a gene: 7. This CDR3 comprises 16 residues. Germline assignment: CDR1 MNHEY and CDR2 SMNVEV (reference sequence). CDR3 coding DNA: TGTGCCAGCAGTTTACTCGGACAGGGAGGAACCGGGGAGCTGTTTTTT. It encodes CASSLLGQGGTGELFF.

This rearrangement joins TRBV27 to TRBJ2-2; possible D gene TRBD2, 6 bases. Germline V gene data show CDR1 as MNHEY and CDR2 as SMNVEV (reference sequence). Trimming shortened V by 8 bases and J by 3 bases, and 13 bases separated the two germline ends. The CDR3 totals 14 residues. The chain's CDR3 is CASSPGEYTGELFF. The CDR3 region has the DNA TGTGCCAGCTCACCGGGGGAATACACCGGGGAGCTGTTTTTT.

This chain uses TRBV14 with TRBJ2-2; 11 bases are shared with TRBD2. The ends lost 1 base at V and 5 bases at J; junction bases unmatched: 24. There are 23 residues in the CDR3. Per the germline V gene, CDR1 is SGHDN and CDR2 is FVKESK. CDR3 bases: TGTGCCAGCAGCCAAGGACTAGCGGGGTCGAACACCGGTGGTACTTGGATTACCGGGGAGCTGTTTTTT. It encodes CASSQGLAGSNTGGTWITGELFF.

The rearrangement joins TRBV7-6 to TRBJ2-1, with unresolved D. V lost 3 bases and J lost 9, with 12 bases in between. CDR3 length: 13 amino acids. Germline V gene lookup returns CDR1 SGHVS and CDR2 FNYEAQ. The CDR3 spells CASSLTQATEQFF. DNA for the CDR3: TGTGCCAGCAGCTTGACCCAAGCCACTGAGCAGTTCTTC.

J is TRBJ2-7 and V is TRBV6-5; 11 bases agree with TRBD2. The CDR3 is 15 residues long. V gave up 6 bases and J gave up 4 bases; unmatched junction bases: 8. Germline V gives CDR1 MNHEY, CDR2 SVGAGI. The CDR3 nucleotides read TGTGCCAGCAGCAGTAGCGGGAGGGCCGCGTACGAGCAGTACTTC. Its protein product is CASSSSGRAAYEQYF.

The chain recombines TRBV5-4 with TRBJ2-7, with 10 bases fitting TRBD1. The CDR3 is 15 amino acids. Germline assignment: CDR1 SGHNT and CDR2 YYREEE (reference sequence). The junction had 5 bases not matched to a gene; V was cut back by 3 bases and J by 2 bases. CDR3 coding DNA: TGTGCCAGCAGCTCTGGACAGGGGGACCCCTACGAGCAGTACTTC. Translating it yields CASSSGQGDPYEQYF.

This clone was detected only once. This chain joins TRBV5-4 and TRBJ2-2; D is unclear. Germline CDR1 reads SGHNT; CDR2 reads YYREEE (reference sequence). There are 14 residues in the CDR3. The V gene lost 2 bases and the J gene lost 0 bases, with 5 bases spanning the gap. CDR3 loop: CASSFDTNTGELFF. CDR3 coding DNA: TGTGCCAGCAGCTTCGACACGAACACCGGGGAGCTGTTTTTT.

The rearrangement joins TRBV10-1 to TRBJ2-3; D might be TRBD2 (7 bases). Germline V gives CDR1 WNHNN, CDR2 SYGVQD (reference sequence). CDR3 size: 15 residues. V shed 3 bases and J shed 5 bases, with 15 bases lying between them. This CDR3 reads CASSEGGAGKDTQYF. In DNA, the CDR3 is TGCGCCAGCAGTGAAGGGGGAGCGGGAAAAGATACGCAGTATTTT.

This clone was counted only a few times. J is TRBJ1-2 and V is TRBV6-5, with D tentatively TRBD1 (5 bases). The V gene lost 6 bases and the J gene lost 5 bases, with 13 bases spanning the gap. The CDR3 has 13 amino acids. Per germline, CDR1 MNHEY and CDR2 SVGAGI. CDR3 amino acids: CASSVGAAYGYTF. As DNA, the CDR3 is TGTGCCAGCAGCGTCGGGGCCGCTTATGGCTACACCTTC.